The 19 T cell receptor beta chains in this list originate from one sample, sequenced in a study of CD8+ T cells in alopecia areata. Regarding treatment: oral pan-JAK inhibitor, 5-10 mg twice daily. Reverse transcription of extracted RNA yielded cDNA, which provided the sequencing template. Here immunoSEQ multiplex PCR was the method, and the copy in TCRdb shows in-frame clones only, minus some. The sample holds 210,000 or so clones, approximately 65% seen once. The sample in question was CD4+ T cells sorted from blood, obtained between weeks 44 and 45, from a patient treated with tofacitinib. The origin of the receptors is a human donor with alopecia areata.

The V and J genes are TRBV4-3 and TRBJ1-1, with TRBD1 matching over 7 bases. The CDR3 is 12 amino acids. Germline trimming cut 5 bases from V and 9 bases from J; bases unmatched to any gene: 6. In germline, CDR1 is LGHNA, CDR2 YSLEER. The CDR3 region has the DNA TGCGCCAGCAGCGACAGGGAACCCCAAGCTTTCTTT. Encoded protein: CASSDREPQAFF.

Only a few counts were recorded for this clone. The gene calls are TRBV5-1 and TRBJ2-2; TRBD2 aligns across 9 bases. The CDR3 has 17 amino acids. CDR1 is SGHRS and CDR2 is YFSETQ in the germline V gene. Trimming took 3 bases from V and 2 from J; bases not matched to a gene: 8. The CDR3 loop reads CASSSGRGGANTGELFF. CDR3 in DNA: TGCGCCAGCAGCTCCGGTCGCGGGGGGGCCAACACCGGGGAGCTGTTTTTT.

As for this clone: Different DNA sequences within this sample yield the same CDR3. The rearrangement uses TRBV7-2 and TRBJ1-5, with D unresolved. The germline gives CDR1 SGHTA, CDR2 FQGNSA. CDR3 length equals 13 residues. V was clipped by 1 base and J by 2 bases, with 3 bases between them. DNA for the CDR3: TGTGCCAGCAGCTTAGTTGGCAATCAGCCCCAGCATTTT. Its protein product is CASSLVGNQPQHF.

The rearrangement uses TRBV29-1 and TRBJ1-1; D ambiguous. Germline V gene lookup returns CDR1 SQVTM and CDR2 ANQGSEA. Trimming cost V 7 bases and J 5 bases, with 17 bases left between them. This CDR3 comprises 13 residues. CDR3 protein: CSAAGVLVTEAFF. DNA for the CDR3: TGCAGCGCTGCTGGGGTGTTAGTGACTGAAGCTTTCTTT. The whole variable domain, filled in from reference TRBV29-1 and TRBJ1-1, reads SAVISQKPSRDICQRGTSLTIQCQVDSQVTMMFWYRQQPGQSLTLIATANQGSEATYESGFVIDKFPISRPNLTFSTLTVSNMSPEDSSIYLCSAAGVLVTEAFFGQGTRLTVV.

V usage is TRBV5-1 and J usage is TRBJ2-4; perhaps TRBD2 as D (6 bases). CDR1 is SGHRS, CDR2 YFSETQ, per germline. Trimming removed 4 bases at V and 5 bases at J, with 28 bases between. The CDR3 covers 19 residues. In DNA, the CDR3 is TGCGCCAGCAGCCGGGGGACTTGGGGAGCTGAAGCAGCTGAAAACATTCAGTACTTC. Protein product: CASSRGTWGAEAAENIQYF. The variable domain in full, with the rest retrieved from reference TRBV5-1 and TRBJ2-4, is KAGVTQTPRYLIKTRGQQVTLSCSPISGHRSVSWYQQTPGQGLQFLFEYFSETQRNKGNFPGRFSGRQFSNSRSEMNVSTLELGDSALYLCASSRGTWGAEAAENIQYFGAGTRLSVL.

This clone appeared a few times. The chain has TRBV7-2 and TRBJ2-2; 9 bases line up with TRBD1. The CDR3 has 15 amino acids. The germline V gene encodes CDR1 SGHTA and CDR2 FQGNSA. The V segment lost 4 bases and the J segment 7 bases; nucleotides outside the gene matches: 7. The CDR3 region has the DNA TGTGCCAGCAGCTCATACAGGGGGCTTGGCGGGGAGCTGTTTTTT. Protein sequence: CASSSYRGLGGELFF.

Worth noting for this clone: This sample includes further DNA sequences coding for the same CDR3. V usage is TRBV6-6 and J usage is TRBJ2-5; 9 positions match TRBD2. CDR1 and CDR2 from the germline V gene are MNHNY and SVGAGI (reference sequence). This CDR3 is built from 15 residues. V dropped 6 bases and J dropped 5; count of bases not matched to a gene: 10. The CDR3, as DNA: TGTGCCAGCAGACTGATGCCTAGCGGGGCCGAGACCCAGTACTTC. Translated: CASRLMPSGAETQYF.

V gene TRBV7-2 combines with J gene TRBJ2-3; D gene uncertain. Trimming shortened V by 3 bases and J by 6 bases, and 7 bases separated the two germline ends. Germline V gives CDR1 SGHTA, CDR2 FQGNSA. This CDR3 contains 12 residues. The CDR3 region has the DNA TGTGCCAGCAGCTTCACAATGGATACGCAGTATTTT. It specifies CASSFTMDTQYF.

V is TRBV30 and J is TRBJ2-1; possibly TRBD2 for D (7 bases). The CDR3 consists of 15 residues. Trimming took off 2 bases at V and 6 bases at J, with 17 bases between the two ends. CDR1 GTSNPN and CDR2 SVGIG come from the germline V gene (reference sequence). CDR3 DNA: TGTGCCTGGAGTTTCTCCCTGGGGGGGCTCAATGAGCAGTTCTTC. Its protein product is CAWSFSLGGLNEQFF.

V and J are TRBV2 and TRBJ2-1; D may match TRBD1 or TRBD2 (6 bases each). Deletions cut 3 bases from V and 15 bases from J, with 18 bases between. Germline values: CDR1 SNHLY, CDR2 FYNNEI. This CDR3 comprises 13 residues. DNA of the CDR3: TGTGCCAGCAGTGATCAGGGGAAGGCGGAGGGGTTCTTC. Amino acid sequence: CASSDQGKAEGFF.

The chain joins TRBV10-3 to TRBJ1-6; 7 bases line up with TRBD1. Trimming removed 0 bases from V and 4 bases from J; junction bases left unmatched: 6. Germline V gene lookup returns CDR1 ENHRY and CDR2 SYGVKD. CDR3 length: 17 residues. The CDR3 DNA sequence: TGTGCCATCAGTGAGTCTCAGGGACAGAAGTATAATTCACCCCTCCACTTT. Residues: CAISESQGQKYNSPLHF.

The chain combines TRBV5-1 with TRBJ2-2; 10 bases align to TRBD1. CDR1 is SGHRS and CDR2 is YFSETQ in the germline V gene. V trimming: 0 bases; J trimming: 5 bases; junction bases outside the gene matches: 1. CDR3 length: 15 amino acids. The CDR3 reads CASSLEGQGTGELFF. As DNA, the CDR3 is TGCGCCAGCAGCTTGGAGGGACAGGGGACCGGGGAGCTGTTTTTT.

Notes on this clone: Other DNA sequences of this sample code for an identical CDR3. The chain is built from TRBV2 and TRBJ1-5; no firm D call. Germline V lookup: CDR1 SNHLY, CDR2 FYNNEI. Trimming left V 1 base short and J 5 bases short, with 3 bases between. This CDR3 region has 12 residues. In nucleotides, the CDR3 is TGTGCCAGCAGTGAAGACGATCAGCCCCAGCATTTT. Residues: CASSEDDQPQHF.

By proportion, this clone is medium-sized (0.01 to 0.1%). The chain combines TRBV4-2 with TRBJ1-1, with a possible D match to TRBD1 (5 bases). The CDR3 has 14 residues. In germline, CDR1 is LGHNA, CDR2 YNFKEQ. Trimming shortened V by 1 base and J by 11 bases, and 17 bases separated the two germline ends. Here the CDR3 reads CASSQGGIGRKAFF. For the CDR3, the DNA is TGTGCCAGCAGCCAAGGGGGGATTGGAAGGAAGGCTTTCTTT.

This chain joins TRBV29-1 and TRBJ1-1; tentatively, D is TRBD1 (6 bases). The CDR3 is 15 residues long. Germline-derived CDR1 and CDR2 are SQVTM and ANQGSEA. Between the trimmed V and J ends, which lost 8 bases and 0 bases, there was a span of 19 bases. CDR3 sequence (DNA): TGCAGCTCCAAGCGGGGGCTACGTATGAACACTGAAGCTTTCTTT. Amino acid sequence: CSSKRGLRMNTEAFF.

The chain is built from TRBV5-6 and TRBJ2-7; TRBD2 aligns across 10 bases. The V segment lost 4 bases and the J segment 5 bases; nucleotides outside the gene matches: 15. The CDR3 is 17 amino acids. Germline CDR1 SGHDT, CDR2 YYEEEE. The CDR3 spells CASSRTSLLAGADEQYF. CDR3 DNA: TGTGCCAGCAGCCGAACCTCCCTCCTAGCGGGGGCAGACGAGCAGTACTTC.

The genes are TRBV2 and TRBJ2-2; D ambiguous. The ends were cut back, 11 bases at V and 1 base at J, with 14 bases in the middle. Looked up from germline, CDR1 is SNHLY and CDR2 is FYNNEI. This CDR3 region has 14 residues. CDR3 protein: CASYGPGNTGELFF. CDR3 DNA: TGTGCCTCCTACGGTCCAGGGAACACCGGGGAGCTGTTTTTT.

On this clone: The same CDR3 can be traced to other DNA sequences in this sample. The chain uses TRBV29-1 and TRBJ2-3; D unclear. CDR1 SQVTM and CDR2 ANQGSEA come from the germline V gene. V dropped 3 bases and J dropped 2 bases, with 6 bases sitting between them. The CDR3 contains 12 residues. CDR3 sequence reads: CSVEWDTDTQYF. The CDR3 DNA is TGCAGCGTTGAGTGGGACACAGATACGCAGTATTTT.

The chain links TRBV30 to TRBJ2-3; 7 nucleotides align to TRBD2. The CDR3 extends over 14 amino acids. Trimming took 5 bases from V and 4 from J; bases not matched to a gene: 9. CDR1 and CDR2 (germline): GTSNPN, SVGIG (reference sequence). CDR3 bases: TGTGCCTGGCGAACGGGGGGATGGCCAGATACGCAGTATTTT. This codes for CAWRTGGWPDTQYF. The whole variable domain, remainder taken from reference TRBV30 and TRBJ2-3, is SQTIHQWPATLVQPVGSPLSLECTVEGTSNPNLYWYRQAAGRGLQLLFYSVGIGQISSEVPQNLSASRPQDRQFILSSKKLLLSDSGFYLCAWRTGGWPDTQYFGPGTRLTVL.